This TCR beta chain appears in the sequencing data of a study of cytomegalovirus exposure and HLA in healthy donors. CDR3 length: 14 amino acids. Germline V gene data show CDR1 as SNHLY and CDR2 as FYNNEI. Trimming shortened V by 9 bases and J by 2 bases, and 16 bases separated the two germline ends. Study-wide points: Most of the TCR beta V segments (in an earlier analysis) were productive either about 87% or about 30% of the time. Analyzed later, association rates of TCRs varied across HLA loci, with DRB1 most and HLA-C fewest. What a later analysis reportedly showed was that an Asian-associated ancestry cluster had fewer N-insertions than the roughly 670-donor mean.

This clone turned up a few times. The antigen is not known. A multiplex PCR was run with 60 Vbeta primers and 13 Jbeta primers. TCRdb's copy holds only in-frame clones and misses some; the assay was immunoSEQ multiplex PCR. The sample yields around 140,000 clones, about 80% seen once. The clonotype was recovered from a woman between 18 and 30 years old in good health and CMV-seropositive. The V and J genes are TRBV2 and TRBJ1-2; D ambiguous. Source material: PBMCs. In DNA, the CDR3 is TGTGCCAGTACCGACCGAGGATCGAACTATGGCTACACCTTC. Protein sequence: CASTDRGSNYGYTF.